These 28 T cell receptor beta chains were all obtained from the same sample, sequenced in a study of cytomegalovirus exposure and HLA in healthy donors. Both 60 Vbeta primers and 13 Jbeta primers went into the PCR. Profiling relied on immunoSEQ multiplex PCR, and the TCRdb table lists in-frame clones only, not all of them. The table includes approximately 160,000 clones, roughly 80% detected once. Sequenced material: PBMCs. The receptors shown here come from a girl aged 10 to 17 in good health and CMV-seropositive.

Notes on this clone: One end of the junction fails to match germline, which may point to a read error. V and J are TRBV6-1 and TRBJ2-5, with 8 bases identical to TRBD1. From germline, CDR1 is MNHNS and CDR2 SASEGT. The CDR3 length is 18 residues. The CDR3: CASSEDRQGAIFQEAQYF. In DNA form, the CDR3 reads TGTGCCAGCAGTGAAGATCGGCAGGGGGCTATTTTCCAAGAGGCCCAGTACTTC.

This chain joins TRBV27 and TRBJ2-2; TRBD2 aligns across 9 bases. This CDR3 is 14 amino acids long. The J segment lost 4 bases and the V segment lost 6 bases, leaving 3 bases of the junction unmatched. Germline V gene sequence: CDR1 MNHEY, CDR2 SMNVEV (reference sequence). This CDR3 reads CASRREGGTGELFF. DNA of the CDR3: TGTGCCAGCAGGCGGGAGGGCGGCACCGGGGAGCTGTTTTTT.

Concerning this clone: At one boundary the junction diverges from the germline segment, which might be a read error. CDR3 nucleotides: TGTTCCAGCAGTACCTGGGCGGGGGGGATATACAATGAGCAGTTCTTC. Protein sequence: CSSSTWAGGIYNEQFF. The V gene is TRBV7-9, the J gene TRBJ2-1; 9 nucleotides line up with TRBD2. Per germline, CDR1 SEHNR and CDR2 FQNEAQ (reference sequence). The CDR3 totals 16 residues.

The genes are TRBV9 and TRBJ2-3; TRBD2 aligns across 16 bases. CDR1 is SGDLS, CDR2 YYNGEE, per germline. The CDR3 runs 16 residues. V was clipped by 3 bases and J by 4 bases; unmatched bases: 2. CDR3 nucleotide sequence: TGTGCCAGCAGCGCCGGGACTAGCGGGGGGGCAGATACGCAGTATTTT. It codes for CASSAGTSGGADTQYF.

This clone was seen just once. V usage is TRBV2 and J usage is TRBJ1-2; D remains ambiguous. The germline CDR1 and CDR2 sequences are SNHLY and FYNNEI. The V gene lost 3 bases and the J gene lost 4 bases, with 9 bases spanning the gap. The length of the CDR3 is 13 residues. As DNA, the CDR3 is TGTGCCAGCAGTGATCAGGCTTCCTATGGCTACACCTTC. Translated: CASSDQASYGYTF. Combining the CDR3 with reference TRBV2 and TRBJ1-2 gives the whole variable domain EPEVTQTPSHQVTQMGQEVILRCVPISNHLYFYWYRQILGQKVEFLVSFYNNEISEKSEIFDDQFSVERPDGSNFTLKIRSTKLEDSAMYFCASSDQASYGYTFGSGTRLTVV.

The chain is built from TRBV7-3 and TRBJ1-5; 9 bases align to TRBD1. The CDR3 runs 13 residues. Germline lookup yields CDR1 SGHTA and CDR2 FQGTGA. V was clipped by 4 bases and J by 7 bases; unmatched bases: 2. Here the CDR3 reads CASSWDRDQPQHF. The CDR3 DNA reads TGTGCCAGCAGCTGGGACAGGGACCAGCCCCAGCATTTT. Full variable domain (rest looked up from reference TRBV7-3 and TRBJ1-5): GAGVSQTPSNKVTEKGKYVELRCDPISGHTALYWYRQSLGQGPEFLIYFQGTGAADDSGLPNDRFFAVRPEGSVSTLKIQRTERGDSAVYLCASSWDRDQPQHFGDGTRLSIL.

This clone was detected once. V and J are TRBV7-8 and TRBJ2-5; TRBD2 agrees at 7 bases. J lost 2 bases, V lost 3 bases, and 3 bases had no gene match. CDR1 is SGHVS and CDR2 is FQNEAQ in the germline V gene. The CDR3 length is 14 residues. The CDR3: CASSLTGLQETQYF. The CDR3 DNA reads TGTGCCAGCAGCTTGACGGGACTACAAGAGACCCAGTACTTC.

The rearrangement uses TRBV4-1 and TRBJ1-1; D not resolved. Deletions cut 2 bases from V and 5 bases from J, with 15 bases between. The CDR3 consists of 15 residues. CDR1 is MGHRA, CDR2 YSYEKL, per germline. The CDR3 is CASSQSTFGGTEAFF. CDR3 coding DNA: TGCGCCAGCAGCCAATCGACCTTTGGCGGGACTGAAGCTTTCTTT.

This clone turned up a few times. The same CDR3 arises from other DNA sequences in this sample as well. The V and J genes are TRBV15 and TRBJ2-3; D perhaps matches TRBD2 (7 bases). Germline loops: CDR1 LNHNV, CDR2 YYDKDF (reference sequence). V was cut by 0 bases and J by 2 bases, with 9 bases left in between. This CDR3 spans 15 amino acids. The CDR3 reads CATSRERGATDTQYF. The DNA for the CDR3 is TGTGCCACCAGCAGAGAACGGGGGGCCACAGATACGCAGTATTTT.

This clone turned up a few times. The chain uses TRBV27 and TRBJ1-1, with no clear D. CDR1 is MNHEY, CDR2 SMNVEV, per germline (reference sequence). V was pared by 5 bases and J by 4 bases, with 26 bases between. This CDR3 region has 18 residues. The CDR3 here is CASSLFPPSVAWSTEAFF. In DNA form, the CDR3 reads TGTGCCAGCAGTCTTTTTCCTCCGTCCGTGGCCTGGAGCACTGAAGCTTTCTTT.

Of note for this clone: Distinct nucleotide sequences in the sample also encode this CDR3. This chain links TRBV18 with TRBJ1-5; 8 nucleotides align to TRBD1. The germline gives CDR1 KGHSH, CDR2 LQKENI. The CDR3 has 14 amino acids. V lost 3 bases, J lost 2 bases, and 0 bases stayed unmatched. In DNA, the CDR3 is TGTGCCAGCTCACCGGGACAGGGCAATCAGCCCCAGCATTTT. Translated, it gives CASSPGQGNQPQHF.

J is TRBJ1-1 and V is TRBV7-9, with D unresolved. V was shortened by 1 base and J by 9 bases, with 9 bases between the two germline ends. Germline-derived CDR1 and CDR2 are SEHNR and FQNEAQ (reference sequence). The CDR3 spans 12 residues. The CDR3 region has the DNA TGTGCCAGCAGCTTAGATAATCTAAAAGCTTTCTTT. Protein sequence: CASSLDNLKAFF.

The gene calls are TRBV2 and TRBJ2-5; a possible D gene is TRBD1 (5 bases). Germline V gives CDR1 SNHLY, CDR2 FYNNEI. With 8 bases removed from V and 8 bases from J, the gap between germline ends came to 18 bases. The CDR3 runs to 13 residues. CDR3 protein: CASFQGGLITQYF. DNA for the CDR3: TGTGCCAGCTTCCAGGGCGGTCTGATTACCCAGTACTTC.

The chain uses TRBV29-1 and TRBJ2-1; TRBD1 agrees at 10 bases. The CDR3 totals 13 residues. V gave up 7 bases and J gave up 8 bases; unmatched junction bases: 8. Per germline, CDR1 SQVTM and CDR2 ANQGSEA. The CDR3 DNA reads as TGCAGCGGGGGACAGGGGCCTTGGGATGAGCAGTTCTTC. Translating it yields CSGGQGPWDEQFF.

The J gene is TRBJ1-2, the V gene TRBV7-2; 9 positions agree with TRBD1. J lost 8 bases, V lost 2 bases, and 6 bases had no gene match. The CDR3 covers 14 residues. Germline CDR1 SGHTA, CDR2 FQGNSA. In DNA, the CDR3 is TGTGCCAGCAGCTTATACAGGGGGCTAGACGGCTACACCTTC. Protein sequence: CASSLYRGLDGYTF.

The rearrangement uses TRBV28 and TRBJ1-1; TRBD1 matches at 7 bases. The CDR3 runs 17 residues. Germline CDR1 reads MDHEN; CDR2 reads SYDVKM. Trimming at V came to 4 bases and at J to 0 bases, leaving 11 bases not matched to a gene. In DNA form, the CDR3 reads TGTGCCAGCAGTTGGGTTATTAACAGGGGACTGAACACTGAAGCTTTCTTT. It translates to CASSWVINRGLNTEAFF.

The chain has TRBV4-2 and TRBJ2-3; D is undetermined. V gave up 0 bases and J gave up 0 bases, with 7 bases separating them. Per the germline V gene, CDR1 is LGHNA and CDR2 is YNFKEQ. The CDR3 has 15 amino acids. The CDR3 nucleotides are TGTGCCAGCAGCCAAGATTTGACTAGCACAGATACGCAGTATTTT. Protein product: CASSQDLTSTDTQYF.

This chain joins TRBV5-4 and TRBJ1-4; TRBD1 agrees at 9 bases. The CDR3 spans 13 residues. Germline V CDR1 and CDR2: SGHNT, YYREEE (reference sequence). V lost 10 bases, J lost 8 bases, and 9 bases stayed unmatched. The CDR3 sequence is CAWGNRGQEKLFF. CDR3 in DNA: TGTGCCTGGGGGAACAGGGGGCAGGAAAAACTGTTTTTT.

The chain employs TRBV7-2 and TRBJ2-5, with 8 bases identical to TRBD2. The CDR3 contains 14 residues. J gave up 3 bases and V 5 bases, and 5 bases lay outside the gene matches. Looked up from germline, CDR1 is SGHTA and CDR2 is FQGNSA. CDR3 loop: CASSPLAGKETQYF. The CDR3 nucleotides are TGTGCCAGCAGCCCCCTAGCGGGCAAAGAGACCCAGTACTTC.

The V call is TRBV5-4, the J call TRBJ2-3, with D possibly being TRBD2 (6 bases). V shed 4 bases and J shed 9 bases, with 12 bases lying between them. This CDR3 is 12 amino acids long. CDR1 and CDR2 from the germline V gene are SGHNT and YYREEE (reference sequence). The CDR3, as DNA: TGTGCCAGCAGCGACACGGGAGACACGCAGTATTTT. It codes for CASSDTGDTQYF. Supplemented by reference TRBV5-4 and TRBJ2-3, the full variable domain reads ETGVTQSPTHLIKTRGQQVTLRCSSQSGHNTVSWYQQALGQGPQFIFQYYREEENGRGNFPPRFSGLQFPNYSSELNVNALELDDSALYLCASSDTGDTQYFGPGTRLTVL.

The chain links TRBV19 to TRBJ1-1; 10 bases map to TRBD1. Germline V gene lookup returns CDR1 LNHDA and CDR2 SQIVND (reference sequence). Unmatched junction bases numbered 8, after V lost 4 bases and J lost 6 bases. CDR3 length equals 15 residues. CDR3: CASSKTGGTGPEAFF. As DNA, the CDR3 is TGTGCCAGTAGTAAGACAGGGGGCACGGGGCCTGAAGCTTTCTTT.

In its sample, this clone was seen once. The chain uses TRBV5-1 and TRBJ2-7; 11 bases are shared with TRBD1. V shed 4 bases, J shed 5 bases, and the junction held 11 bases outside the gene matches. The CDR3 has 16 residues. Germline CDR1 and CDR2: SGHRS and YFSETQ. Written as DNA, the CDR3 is TGCGCCAGCAGCGGCGGAGGGACAGGGGGTCCCCACGAGCAGTACTTC. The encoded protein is CASSGGGTGGPHEQYF. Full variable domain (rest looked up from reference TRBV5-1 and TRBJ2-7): KAGVTQTPRYLIKTRGQQVTLSCSPISGHRSVSWYQQTPGQGLQFLFEYFSETQRNKGNFPGRFSGRQFSNSRSEMNVSTLELGDSALYLCASSGGGTGGPHEQYFGPGTRLTVT.

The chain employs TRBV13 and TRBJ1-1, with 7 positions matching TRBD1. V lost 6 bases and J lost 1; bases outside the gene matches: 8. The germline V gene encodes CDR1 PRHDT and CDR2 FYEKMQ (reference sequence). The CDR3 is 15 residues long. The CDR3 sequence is CASRNDGTENTEAFF. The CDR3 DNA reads TGTGCCAGCAGGAACGACGGGACAGAGAACACTGAAGCTTTCTTT.

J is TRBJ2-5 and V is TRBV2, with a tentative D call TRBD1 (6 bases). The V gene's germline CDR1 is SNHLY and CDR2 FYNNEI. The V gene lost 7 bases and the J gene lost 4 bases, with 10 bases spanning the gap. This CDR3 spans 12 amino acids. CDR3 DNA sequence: TGTGCCAGCACAGGGGCGGGAGAGACCCAGTACTTC. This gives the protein CASTGAGETQYF.

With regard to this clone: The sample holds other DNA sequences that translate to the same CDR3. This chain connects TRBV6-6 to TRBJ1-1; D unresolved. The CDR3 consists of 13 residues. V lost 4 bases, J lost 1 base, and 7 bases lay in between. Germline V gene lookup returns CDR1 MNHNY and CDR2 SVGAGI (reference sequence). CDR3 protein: CASSWSENTEAFF. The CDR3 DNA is TGTGCCAGCAGTTGGTCAGAGAACACTGAAGCTTTCTTT.

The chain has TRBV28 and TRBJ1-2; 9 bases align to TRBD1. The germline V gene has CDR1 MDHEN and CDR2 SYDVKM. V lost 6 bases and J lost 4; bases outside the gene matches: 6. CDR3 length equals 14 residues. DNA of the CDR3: TGTGCCAGCAGCTTGGGACAGGGATTCTATGGCTACACCTTC. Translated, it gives CASSLGQGFYGYTF.

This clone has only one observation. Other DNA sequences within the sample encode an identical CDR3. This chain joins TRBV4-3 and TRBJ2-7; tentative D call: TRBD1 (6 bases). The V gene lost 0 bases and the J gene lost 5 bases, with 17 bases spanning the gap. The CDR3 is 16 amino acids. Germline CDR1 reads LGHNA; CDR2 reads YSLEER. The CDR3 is CASSQEPQGSIHEQYF. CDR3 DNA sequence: TGCGCCAGCAGCCAAGAACCACAGGGATCCATTCACGAGCAGTACTTC.

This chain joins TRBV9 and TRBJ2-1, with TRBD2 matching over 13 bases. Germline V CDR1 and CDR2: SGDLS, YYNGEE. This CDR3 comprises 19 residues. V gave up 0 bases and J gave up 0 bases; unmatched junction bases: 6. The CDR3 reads CASSVGLAGGPSSYNEQFF. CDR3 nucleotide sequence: TGTGCCAGCAGCGTAGGACTAGCGGGAGGCCCAAGCTCCTACAATGAGCAGTTCTTC.